These 21 T cell receptor beta chains originate from one sample sequenced in a study of cytomegalovirus exposure and HLA in healthy donors. Primers: 60 Vbeta forward and 13 Jbeta reverse. Clones were sequenced by immunoSEQ multiplex PCR, and TCRdb holds only the in-frame ones, with some missing. This sample has over 60,000 clones, with about 81% found just once. The specimen was PBMCs. These receptors were obtained from a man aged 65 to 79 in good health and CMV-seronegative.

In its sample, this clone was seen a few times. The chain uses TRBV11-2 and TRBJ1-1, with TRBD1 matching over 8 bases. The germline V gene has CDR1 SGHAT and CDR2 FQNNGV. The CDR3 contains 16 residues. Trimming at V came to 2 bases and at J to 0 bases, leaving 5 bases not matched to a gene. CDR3 loop: CASSLRWGQVNTEAFF. CDR3 coding DNA: TGTGCCAGCAGCTTAAGATGGGGACAGGTGAACACTGAAGCTTTCTTT.

The rearrangement uses TRBV7-9 and TRBJ1-1, with a weak D call TRBD1 (5 bases). V gave up 5 bases and J gave up 4 bases, with 14 bases separating them. In germline, CDR1 is SEHNR, CDR2 FQNEAQ (reference sequence). This CDR3 has 14 amino acids. DNA of the CDR3: TGTGCCAGCAGCACAGGTCAGGGTAGCACTGAAGCTTTCTTT. This codes for CASSTGQGSTEAFF.

This clone was observed once. The rearrangement uses TRBV11-2 and TRBJ1-2; 7 bases line up with TRBD1. Per the germline V gene, CDR1 is SGHAT and CDR2 is FQNNGV. V shed 1 base, J shed 8 bases, and the junction held 7 bases outside the gene matches. There are 14 residues in the CDR3. DNA of the CDR3: TGTGCCAGCAGCTTAGTCGACAGGGCCGGAGGCTACACCTTC. This sequence encodes CASSLVDRAGGYTF.

This clone was picked up one time. V is TRBV5-1 and J is TRBJ2-7; D unclear. Trimming removed 2 bases at V and 6 bases at J, with 6 bases between. This CDR3 region has 11 residues. The germline V gene encodes CDR1 SGHRS and CDR2 YFSETQ. In DNA form, the CDR3 reads TGCGCCAGCAGCTTTGAGTGCGAGCAGTACTTC. It yields the protein CASSFECEQYF.

The chain is built from TRBV9 and TRBJ2-3, with TRBD2 matching 9 bases. CDR3 size: 17 residues. V shed 0 bases, J shed 3 bases, and the junction held 8 bases outside the gene matches. Looked up from germline, CDR1 is SGDLS and CDR2 is YYNGEE. The CDR3 reads CASSVAGGRGLTDTQYF. The CDR3 region has the DNA TGTGCCAGCAGCGTAGCGGGCGGGAGGGGTCTTACAGATACGCAGTATTTT.

The chain combines TRBV4-1 with TRBJ1-5; D may be TRBD1 (5 bases). The CDR3 totals 14 residues. The germline V and J ends were trimmed by 4 bases and 3 bases, with 10 bases remaining between them. Germline lookup yields CDR1 MGHRA and CDR2 YSYEKL. This chain's CDR3 is CASSRDSFNQPQHF. As DNA, the CDR3 is TGCGCCAGCAGCCGAGACAGTTTCAATCAGCCCCAGCATTTT.

The chain links TRBV15 to TRBJ1-2; 8 positions match TRBD1. Germline-derived CDR1 and CDR2 are LNHNV and YYDKDF (reference sequence). The V gene end was trimmed by 3 bases and the J gene end by 3 bases; junction bases not matched to a gene: 9. The CDR3 has 16 residues. CDR3: CATSRGGTGYDYGYTF. The CDR3 DNA reads as TGTGCCACCAGCAGGGGAGGGACAGGCTATGACTATGGCTACACCTTC.

The rearrangement joins TRBV11-2 to TRBJ2-7, with D hard to call. V was cut by 2 bases and J by 0 bases, with 5 bases left in between. The CDR3 runs to 13 residues. Germline V gene sequence: CDR1 SGHAT, CDR2 FQNNGV. This CDR3 is CASSLSLSYEQYF. CDR3 nucleotide sequence: TGTGCCAGCAGCTTATCTCTCTCCTACGAGCAGTACTTC.

Only one count was recorded for this clone. J is TRBJ2-7 and V is TRBV27; weak D call: TRBD1 (6 bases). The CDR3 spans 15 residues. The V gene's germline CDR1 is MNHEY and CDR2 SMNVEV (reference sequence). V gave up 5 bases and J gave up 1 base, with 15 bases separating them. CDR3 bases: TGTGCCAGCAGTCGACGACAGGACCCATCCTACGAGCAGTACTTC. This codes for CASSRRQDPSYEQYF.

The V call is TRBV7-8, the J call TRBJ1-5; D possibly corresponds to TRBD1 (6 bases). The CDR3 has 17 residues. Germline V gene lookup returns CDR1 SGHVS and CDR2 FQNEAQ. V was clipped by 0 bases and J by 0 bases, with 12 bases between them. For the CDR3, the DNA is TGTGCCAGCAGCTTAGCGTGGGCAGGGGATAGCAATCAGCCCCAGCATTTT. Amino acids: CASSLAWAGDSNQPQHF.

This clone appeared a few times. The chain couples TRBV5-1 to TRBJ1-1; the D gene is possibly TRBD1 (6 bases). Germline assignment: CDR1 SGHRS and CDR2 YFSETQ. Trimming removed 0 bases from V and 4 bases from J, with 10 bases in between. CDR3 length: 14 residues. The CDR3 spells CASSLGTASTEAFF. CDR3 nucleotides: TGCGCCAGCAGCTTGGGGACAGCATCCACTGAAGCTTTCTTT.

V gene TRBV27 combines with J gene TRBJ1-4; possible D gene TRBD1, 5 bases. The length of the CDR3 is 14 residues. Germline V CDR1 and CDR2: MNHEY, SMNVEV (reference sequence). The V end lost 3 bases, the J end lost 6 bases, and 11 bases lay between the germline ends. The CDR3 sequence is CASSFGGRYEKLFF. The CDR3 DNA sequence: TGTGCCAGCAGTTTTGGGGGGAGGTATGAAAAACTGTTTTTT.

The chain links TRBV19 to TRBJ2-1, with TRBD2 as a possible D gene (5 bases). V lost 1 base, J lost 2 bases, and 9 bases lay in between. The CDR3 length is 15 residues. CDR1 is LNHDA and CDR2 is SQIVND in the germline V gene (reference sequence). This CDR3 reads CASSIGASPYNEQFF. As DNA, the CDR3 is TGTGCCAGTAGTATAGGGGCTAGCCCCTACAATGAGCAGTTCTTC.

This clone was seen a handful of times. The chain is built from TRBV6-5 and TRBJ1-6; D remains ambiguous. V dropped 0 bases and J dropped 6 bases, with 12 bases sitting between them. The CDR3 sequence is 16 residues long. Germline CDR1 MNHEY, CDR2 SVGAGI. The CDR3 nucleotides read TGTGCCAGCAGTTACTCGATTGGCCATCGTAATTCACCCCTCCACTTT. Translating gives CASSYSIGHRNSPLHF.

The chain uses TRBV7-2 and TRBJ2-3; D not resolved. The germline CDR1 and CDR2 sequences are SGHTA and FQGNSA. V was clipped by 4 bases and J by 2 bases, with 16 bases between them. The CDR3 contains 16 residues. The CDR3: CASSSGLDFATDTQYF. The CDR3 DNA follows: TGTGCCAGCAGCTCCGGATTAGACTTTGCCACAGATACGCAGTATTTT.

A few counts support this clone. The rearrangement uses TRBV6-6 and TRBJ2-7; tentatively, D is TRBD1 (6 bases). Germline V lookup: CDR1 MNHNY, CDR2 SVGAGI (reference sequence). Trimming shortened V by 6 bases and J by 3 bases, and 12 bases separated the two germline ends. CDR3 length: 13 amino acids. The CDR3 is CASRGQLLYEQYF. The CDR3 DNA reads TGTGCCAGCAGGGGACAATTACTCTACGAGCAGTACTTC.

This chain links TRBV14 with TRBJ1-6, with TRBD1 identical over 9 bases. After removal of 4 bases from V and 6 bases from J, the junction contained 7 bases not matched to a gene. Per the germline V gene, CDR1 is SGHDN and CDR2 is FVKESK. The CDR3 covers 16 residues. The CDR3 nucleotides read TGTGCCAGCAGCCTCGAAGGACAGGGGTTTAATTCACCCCTCCACTTT. This translates into CASSLEGQGFNSPLHF.

This clone was observed a handful of times. The V and J genes are TRBV6-6 and TRBJ1-1, with D perhaps matching TRBD1 (5 bases). V was cut by 5 bases and J by 4 bases, with 11 bases left in between. This CDR3 is 13 amino acids long. The germline V gene encodes CDR1 MNHNY and CDR2 SVGAGI (reference sequence). The chain's CDR3 is CASSTSGFTEAFF. For the CDR3, the DNA is TGTGCCAGCAGTACCTCAGGGTTCACTGAAGCTTTCTTT.

This chain joins TRBV9 and TRBJ2-3, with 7 bases identical to TRBD2. The CDR3 length is 15 residues. The germline V gene has CDR1 SGDLS and CDR2 YYNGEE. Trimming cost V 3 bases and J 8 bases; bases outside gene matches: 12. The CDR3 loop is CASSELSGEVFTQYF. In DNA, the CDR3 is TGTGCCAGCAGCGAGCTAAGCGGGGAGGTATTTACGCAGTATTTT.

The chain joins TRBV28 to TRBJ1-5; the D gene is possibly TRBD1 (6 bases). In germline, CDR1 is MDHEN, CDR2 SYDVKM. Trimming shortened V by 9 bases and J by 3 bases, and 18 bases separated the two germline ends. The CDR3 has 15 residues. The CDR3 sequence: CASNPGAGDNQPQHF. DNA of the CDR3: TGTGCCAGTAATCCAGGTGCAGGGGACAATCAGCCCCAGCATTTT. Complete variable domain (other parts from reference TRBV28 and TRBJ1-5): DVKVTQSSRYLVKRTGEKVFLECVQDMDHENMFWYRQDPGLGLRLIYFSYDVKMKEKGDIPEGYSVSREKKERFSLILESASTNQTSMYLCASNPGAGDNQPQHFGDGTRLSIL.

This rearrangement joins TRBV12-2 to TRBJ1-5; TRBD1 is the table's D call and was not checked against the DNA. TRBV12-2 is a documented pseudogene. The CDR3 runs to 15 residues. The CDR3 sequence: CASRHRDSSNQPQHF. The CDR3 DNA is TGTGCAAGTCGCCACCGGGACAGCAGTAATCAGCCCCAGCATTTT.